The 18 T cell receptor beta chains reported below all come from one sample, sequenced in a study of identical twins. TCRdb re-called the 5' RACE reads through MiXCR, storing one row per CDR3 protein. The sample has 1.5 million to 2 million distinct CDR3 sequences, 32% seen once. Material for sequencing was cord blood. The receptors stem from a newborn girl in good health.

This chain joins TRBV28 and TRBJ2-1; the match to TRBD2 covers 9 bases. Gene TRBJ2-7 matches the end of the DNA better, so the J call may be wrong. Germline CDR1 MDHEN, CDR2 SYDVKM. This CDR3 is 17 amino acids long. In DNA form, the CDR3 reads TGTGCCAGCAGTTTATGGGGTAGCGGGAGAAATTACAATGAGCAGTACTTC. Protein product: CASSLWGSGRNYNEQYF.

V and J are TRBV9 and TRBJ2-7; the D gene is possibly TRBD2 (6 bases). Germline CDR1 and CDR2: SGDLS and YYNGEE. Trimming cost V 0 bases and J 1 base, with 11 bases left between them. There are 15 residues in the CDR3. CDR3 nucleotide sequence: TGTGCCAGCAGCGTAGATCCGGGACTTTCCTACGAGCAGTACTTC. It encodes CASSVDPGLSYEQYF.

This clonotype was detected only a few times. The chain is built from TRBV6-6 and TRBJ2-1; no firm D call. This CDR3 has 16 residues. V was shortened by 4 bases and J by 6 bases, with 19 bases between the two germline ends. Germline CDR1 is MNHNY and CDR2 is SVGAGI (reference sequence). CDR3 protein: CASSFSRVQRSNEQFF. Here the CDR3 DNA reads TGTGCCAGCAGTTTCAGCCGGGTACAGAGGAGCAATGAGCAGTTCTTC.

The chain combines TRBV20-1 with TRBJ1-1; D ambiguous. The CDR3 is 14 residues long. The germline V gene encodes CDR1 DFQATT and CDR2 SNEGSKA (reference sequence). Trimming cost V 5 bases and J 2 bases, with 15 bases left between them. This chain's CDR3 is CSARIRTVNTEAFF. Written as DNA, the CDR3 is TGCAGTGCTCGTATCCGAACAGTAAACACTGAAGCTTTCTTT.

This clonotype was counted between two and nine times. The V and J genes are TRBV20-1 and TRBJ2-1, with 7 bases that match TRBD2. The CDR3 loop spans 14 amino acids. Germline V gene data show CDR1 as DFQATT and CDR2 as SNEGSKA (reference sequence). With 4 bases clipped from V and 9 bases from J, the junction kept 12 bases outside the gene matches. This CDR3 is CSAIEAGRVFEQFF. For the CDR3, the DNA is TGCAGTGCTATAGAAGCGGGGAGGGTATTTGAGCAGTTCTTC.

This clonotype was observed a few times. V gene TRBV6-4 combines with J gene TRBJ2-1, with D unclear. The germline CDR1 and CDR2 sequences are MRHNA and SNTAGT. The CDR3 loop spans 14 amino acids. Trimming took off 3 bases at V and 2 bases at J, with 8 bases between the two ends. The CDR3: CASSEPGPYNEQFF. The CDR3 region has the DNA TGTGCCAGCAGTGAGCCAGGACCCTACAATGAGCAGTTCTTC.

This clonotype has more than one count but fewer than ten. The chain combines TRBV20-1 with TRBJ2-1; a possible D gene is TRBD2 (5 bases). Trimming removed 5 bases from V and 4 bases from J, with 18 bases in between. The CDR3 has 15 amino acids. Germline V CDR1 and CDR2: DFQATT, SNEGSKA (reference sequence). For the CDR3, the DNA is TGCAGTGCTGGCCGGGGTGACCCCTTGTACAATGAGCAGTTCTTC. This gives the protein CSAGRGDPLYNEQFF.

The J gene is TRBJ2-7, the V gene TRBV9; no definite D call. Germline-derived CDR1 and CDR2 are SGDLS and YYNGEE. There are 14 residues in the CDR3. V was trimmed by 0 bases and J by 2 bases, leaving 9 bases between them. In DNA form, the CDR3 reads TGTGCCAGCAGCGTAGTTCCAGGAGCCTACGAGCAGTACTTC. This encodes CASSVVPGAYEQYF.

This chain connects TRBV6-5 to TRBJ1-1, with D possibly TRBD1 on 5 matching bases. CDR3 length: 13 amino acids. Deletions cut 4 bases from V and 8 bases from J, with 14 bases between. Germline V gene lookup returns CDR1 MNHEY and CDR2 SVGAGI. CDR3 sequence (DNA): TGTGCCAGCAGTTGGGACTTCCTTGGGGAAGCTTTCTTT. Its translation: CASSWDFLGEAFF.

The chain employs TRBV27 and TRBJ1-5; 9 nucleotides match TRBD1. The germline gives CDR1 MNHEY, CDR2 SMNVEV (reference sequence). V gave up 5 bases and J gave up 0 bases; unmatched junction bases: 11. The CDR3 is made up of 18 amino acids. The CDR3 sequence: CASSPTHDRGGSNQPQHF. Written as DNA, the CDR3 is TGTGCCAGCAGTCCGACCCACGACAGGGGGGGTAGCAATCAGCCCCAGCATTTT.

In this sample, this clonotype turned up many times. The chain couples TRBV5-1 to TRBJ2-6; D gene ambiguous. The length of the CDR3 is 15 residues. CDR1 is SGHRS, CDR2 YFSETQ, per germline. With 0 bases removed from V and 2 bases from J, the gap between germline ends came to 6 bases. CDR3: CASSLDGAGANVLTF. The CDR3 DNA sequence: TGCGCCAGCAGCTTGGATGGGGCTGGGGCCAACGTCCTGACTTTC. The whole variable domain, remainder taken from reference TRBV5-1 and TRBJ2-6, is KAGVTQTPRYLIKTRGQQVTLSCSPISGHRSVSWYQQTPGQGLQFLFEYFSETQRNKGNFPGRFSGRQFSNSRSEMNVSTLELGDSALYLCASSLDGAGANVLTFGAGSRLTVL.

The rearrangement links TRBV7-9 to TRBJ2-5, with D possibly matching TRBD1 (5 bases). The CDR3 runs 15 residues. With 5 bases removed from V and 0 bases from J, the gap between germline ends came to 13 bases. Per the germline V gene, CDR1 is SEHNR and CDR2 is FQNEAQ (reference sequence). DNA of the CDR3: TGTGCCAGCAGCCCTAGACAGACCAACCAAGAGACCCAGTACTTC. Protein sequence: CASSPRQTNQETQYF.

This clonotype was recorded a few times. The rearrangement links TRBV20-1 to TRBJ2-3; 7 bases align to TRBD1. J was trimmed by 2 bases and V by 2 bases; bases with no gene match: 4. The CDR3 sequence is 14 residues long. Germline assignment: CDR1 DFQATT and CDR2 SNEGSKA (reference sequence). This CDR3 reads CSARRQGITDTQYF. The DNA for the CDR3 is TGCAGTGCTAGAAGACAGGGAATCACAGATACGCAGTATTTT.

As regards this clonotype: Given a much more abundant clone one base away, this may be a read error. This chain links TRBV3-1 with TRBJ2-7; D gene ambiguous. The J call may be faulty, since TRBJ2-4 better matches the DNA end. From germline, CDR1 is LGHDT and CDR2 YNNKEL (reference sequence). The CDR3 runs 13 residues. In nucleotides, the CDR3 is TGTGCCAGCAGCCAAGCACCATCGGGCATTCAGTACTTC. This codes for CASSQAPSGIQYF.

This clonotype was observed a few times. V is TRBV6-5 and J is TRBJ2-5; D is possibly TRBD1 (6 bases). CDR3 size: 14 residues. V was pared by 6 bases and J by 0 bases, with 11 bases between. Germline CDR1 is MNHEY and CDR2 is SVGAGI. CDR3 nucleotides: TGTGCCAGCAGACGGGACACATACCAAGAGACCCAGTACTTC. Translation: CASRRDTYQETQYF.

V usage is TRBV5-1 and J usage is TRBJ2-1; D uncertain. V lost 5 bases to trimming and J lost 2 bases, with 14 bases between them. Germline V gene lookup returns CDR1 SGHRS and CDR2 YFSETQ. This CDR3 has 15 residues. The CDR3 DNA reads TGCGCCAGCAGTTCCTTAGCCATCCCCTACAATGAGCAGTTCTTC. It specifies CASSSLAIPYNEQFF. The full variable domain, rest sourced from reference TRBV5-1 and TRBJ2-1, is KAGVTQTPRYLIKTRGQQVTLSCSPISGHRSVSWYQQTPGQGLQFLFEYFSETQRNKGNFPGRFSGRQFSNSRSEMNVSTLELGDSALYLCASSSLAIPYNEQFFGPGTRLTVL.

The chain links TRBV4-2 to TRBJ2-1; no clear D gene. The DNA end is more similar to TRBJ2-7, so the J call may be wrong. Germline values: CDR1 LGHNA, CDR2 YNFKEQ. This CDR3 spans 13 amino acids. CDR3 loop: CASSHDPYNEQYF. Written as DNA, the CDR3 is TGTGCCAGCAGCCATGACCCGTACAATGAGCAGTACTTC.

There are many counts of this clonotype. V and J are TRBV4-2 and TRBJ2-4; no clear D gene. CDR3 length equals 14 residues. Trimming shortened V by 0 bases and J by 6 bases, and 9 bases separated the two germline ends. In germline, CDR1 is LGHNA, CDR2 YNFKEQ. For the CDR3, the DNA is TGTGCCAGCAGCCAAGATGGCCCTTTAAACATTCAGTACTTC. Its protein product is CASSQDGPLNIQYF.